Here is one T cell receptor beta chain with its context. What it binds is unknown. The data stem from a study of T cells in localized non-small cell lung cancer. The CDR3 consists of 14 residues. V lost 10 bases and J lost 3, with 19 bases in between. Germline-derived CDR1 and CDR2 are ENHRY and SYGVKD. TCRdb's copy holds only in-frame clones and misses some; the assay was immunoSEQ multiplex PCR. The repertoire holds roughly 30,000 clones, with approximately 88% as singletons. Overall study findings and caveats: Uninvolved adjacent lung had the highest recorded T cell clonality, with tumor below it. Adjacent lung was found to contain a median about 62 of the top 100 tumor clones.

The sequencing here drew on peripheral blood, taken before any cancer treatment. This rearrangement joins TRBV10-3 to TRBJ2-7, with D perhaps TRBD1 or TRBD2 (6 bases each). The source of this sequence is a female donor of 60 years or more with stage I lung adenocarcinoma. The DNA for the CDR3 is TGTGCCACCCTTTTGGGGGGCCGTAACTACGAGCAGTACTTC. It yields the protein CATLLGGRNYEQYF.